One and the same sample provided the 28 T cell receptor beta chains below, sequenced in a study of multiple sclerosis patients with progressive multifocal leukoencephalopathy. Regarding time point: about a year of natalizumab therapy. Method: immunoSEQ multiplex PCR; TCRdb's copy keeps in-frame clones and lacks some. This sample has about 30,000 clones, with around 87% found just once. Specimen: PBMCs, collected from a patient treated with natalizumab. The source is a human donor with multiple sclerosis.

This clone was seen a single time. V is TRBV7-6 and J is TRBJ2-3, with TRBD2 identical over 8 bases. The germline V gene has CDR1 SGHVS and CDR2 FNYEAQ. This CDR3 has 16 residues. The trim removed 3 bases at V and 2 bases at J, leaving 7 bases unmatched. The CDR3 loop reads CASSLDSGVVTDTQYF. The CDR3 DNA follows: TGTGCCAGCAGCTTGGATAGCGGGGTCGTCACAGATACGCAGTATTTT.

The V and J genes are TRBV30 and TRBJ1-2; D uncertain. Germline V gene data show CDR1 as GTSNPN and CDR2 as SVGIG (reference sequence). Trimming pared 4 bases from V and 4 bases from J, leaving 16 bases between. This CDR3 spans 14 amino acids. CDR3 in amino acids: CAWTLGSFGYGYTF. CDR3 DNA sequence: TGTGCCTGGACTCTCGGAAGTTTTGGCTATGGCTACACCTTC.

The rearrangement joins TRBV4-2 to TRBJ2-7, with D maybe TRBD1 (6 bases). This CDR3 is built from 15 residues. V was shortened by 0 bases and J by 3 bases, with 12 bases between the two germline ends. CDR1 is LGHNA, CDR2 YNFKEQ, per germline. CDR3: CASSQDNRDDYEQYF. CDR3 sequence (DNA): TGTGCCAGCAGCCAAGATAACAGGGATGACTACGAGCAGTACTTC.

The rearrangement uses TRBV6-5 and TRBJ2-7; 9 bases agree with TRBD2. Germline-derived CDR1 and CDR2 are MNHEY and SVGAGI. V was pared by 4 bases and J by 4 bases, with 2 bases of the junction left unmatched. This CDR3 has 13 residues. CDR3 sequence: CASSFAGGYEQYF. The CDR3 coding sequence is TGTGCCAGCAGTTTCGCGGGGGGGTACGAGCAGTACTTC.

The chain employs TRBV19 and TRBJ2-1; 13 nucleotides match TRBD2. Germline CDR1 reads LNHDA; CDR2 reads SQIVND (reference sequence). The CDR3 runs 18 residues. Trimming removed 6 bases from V and 4 bases from J; junction bases left unmatched: 12. DNA of the CDR3: TGTGCCAGTAGCCGACTAGCGGGGGGTGGTTCGGGGTACAATGAGCAGTTCTTC. Protein product: CASSRLAGGGSGYNEQFF.

The genes are TRBV28 and TRBJ1-1, with 7 positions matching TRBD1. V lost 3 bases to trimming and J lost 1 base; unmatched junction nucleotides: 2. The length of the CDR3 is 14 residues. The germline gives CDR1 MDHEN, CDR2 SYDVKM. The CDR3 spells CASSFGDRNTEAFF. The CDR3 nucleotides read TGTGCCAGCAGTTTCGGGGACAGGAACACTGAAGCTTTCTTT.

The rearrangement joins TRBV6-1 to TRBJ2-2; 7 bases align to TRBD1. The CDR3 is 14 residues long. Germline CDR1 is MNHNS and CDR2 is SASEGT. Germline trimming cut 6 bases from V and 1 base from J; bases unmatched to any gene: 2. The CDR3 region is CASRTGLNTGELFF. CDR3 in DNA: TGTGCCAGCAGGACAGGGCTGAACACCGGGGAGCTGTTTTTT.

DNA for the CDR3: TGCGCCAGCAGGATGATCAGTGCAACTAATGAAAAACTGTTTTTT. Protein: CASRMISATNEKLFF. The chain is built from TRBV5-1 and TRBJ1-4; no clear D. The V end was cut by 5 bases, the J end by 0 bases, with 11 bases between. Germline V gives CDR1 SGHRS, CDR2 YFSETQ. The CDR3 contains 15 residues.

The J gene is TRBJ2-3, the V gene TRBV28, with 9 bases fitting TRBD2. Germline CDR1 is MDHEN and CDR2 is SYDVKM. The trim removed 4 bases at V and 8 bases at J, leaving 19 bases unmatched. The length of the CDR3 is 18 residues. DNA for the CDR3: TGTGCCAGCAGTTCGGCTTCTCCCCAGCGGGGGGCCGTCGGTACGCAGTATTTT. Amino acids: CASSSASPQRGAVGTQYF.

The rearrangement uses TRBV7-3 and TRBJ2-3; D is undetermined. In germline, CDR1 is SGHTA, CDR2 FQGTGA. V gave up 2 bases and J gave up 2 bases, with 5 bases separating them. The CDR3 is 13 amino acids. CDR3 sequence: CASSLSYTDTQYF. The CDR3, as DNA: TGTGCCAGCAGCTTATCTTACACAGATACGCAGTATTTT.

V gene TRBV2 combines with J gene TRBJ2-2; perhaps TRBD1 as D (5 bases). In germline, CDR1 is SNHLY, CDR2 FYNNEI. CDR3 length: 14 amino acids. The germline V and J ends were trimmed by 4 bases and 6 bases, with 12 bases remaining between them. The CDR3 region has the DNA TGTGCCAGCAGTGTGTCGGCAGGGTCCGGGGAGCTGTTTTTT. Translated, it gives CASSVSAGSGELFF.

This clone was seen a single time. V and J are TRBV30 and TRBJ1-2; D is perhaps TRBD1 (5 bases). Trimming took 2 bases from V and 4 from J, leaving 14 bases between them. The germline CDR1 and CDR2 sequences are GTSNPN and SVGIG (reference sequence). This CDR3 is 14 amino acids long. This chain's CDR3 is CAWSPGSGSYGYTF. Here the CDR3 DNA reads TGTGCCTGGAGTCCAGGGTCGGGAAGCTATGGCTACACCTTC.

This clone turned up a few times. The rearrangement links TRBV19 to TRBJ1-5, with unresolved D. CDR3 length: 14 amino acids. Per the germline V gene, CDR1 is LNHDA and CDR2 is SQIVND (reference sequence). V was pared by 7 bases and J by 5 bases, with 15 bases between. DNA for the CDR3: TGTGCCAGTACCAGCATGGAGGCCTATCAGCCCCAGCATTTT. Protein sequence: CASTSMEAYQPQHF.

The J gene is TRBJ1-3, the V gene TRBV5-1, with 7 nucleotides matching TRBD1. Trimming cost V 4 bases and J 0 bases; bases outside gene matches: 7. Germline CDR1 is SGHRS and CDR2 is YFSETQ. The CDR3 runs 16 residues. The CDR3 sequence is CASSVTGVISGNTIYF. The CDR3 nucleotides read TGCGCCAGCAGCGTTACAGGGGTAATCTCTGGAAACACCATATATTTT.

The V gene is TRBV11-2, the J gene TRBJ2-5; 7 bases line up with TRBD1. J gave up 2 bases and V 2 bases, and 14 bases lay outside the gene matches. This CDR3 has 18 amino acids. Germline lookup yields CDR1 SGHAT and CDR2 FQNNGV. The CDR3 nucleotides are TGTGCCAGCAGCTTAACATTCAAGACAGGGACCTCTCAAGAGACCCAGTACTTC. Encoded protein: CASSLTFKTGTSQETQYF.

This clone has a single count. The chain uses TRBV7-9 and TRBJ2-3, with a possible D match to TRBD1 (5 bases). The CDR3 is 12 amino acids. The germline gives CDR1 SEHNR, CDR2 FQNEAQ (reference sequence). The V end was cut by 8 bases, the J end by 3 bases, with 9 bases between. The CDR3 DNA reads as TGTGCCAGCGCCAGGGATACAGATACGCAGTATTTT. Its protein is CASARDTDTQYF.

This sequence joins TRBV28 and TRBJ1-5; 7 positions match TRBD1. V shed 6 bases and J 2 bases; nucleotides not matched to a gene: 7. Germline CDR1 MDHEN, CDR2 SYDVKM. This CDR3 is 15 amino acids long. This CDR3 reads CASSPQGRGNQPQHF. As DNA, the CDR3 is TGTGCCAGCAGCCCACAGGGGAGGGGCAATCAGCCCCAGCATTTT.

The chain carries TRBV5-6 and TRBJ1-1, with D perhaps matching TRBD1 (5 bases). Trimming removed 6 bases at V and 3 bases at J, with 15 bases between. Germline V gene data show CDR1 as SGHDT and CDR2 as YYEEEE. The CDR3 extends over 14 amino acids. The chain's CDR3 is CASTMQGGDTEAFF. CDR3 coding DNA: TGTGCCAGCACCATGCAGGGAGGGGACACTGAAGCTTTCTTT.

The V gene is TRBV9, the J gene TRBJ2-1, with unresolved D. The CDR3 has 13 amino acids. Between the trimmed V and J ends, which lost 0 bases and 6 bases, there was a span of 7 bases. Germline V lookup: CDR1 SGDLS, CDR2 YYNGEE. The CDR3 region is CASSVELRNEQFF. CDR3 in DNA: TGTGCCAGCAGCGTAGAACTACGCAATGAGCAGTTCTTC. The full variable domain, in which reference TRBV9 and TRBJ2-1 provide the parts outside the CDR3, is DSGVTQTPKHLITATGQRVTLRCSPRSGDLSVYWYQQSLDQGLQFLIQYYNGEERAKGNILERFSAQQFPDLHSELNLSSLELGDSALYFCASSVELRNEQFFGPGTRLTVL.

The gene calls are TRBV13 and TRBJ2-1; D not resolved. Germline V gene lookup returns CDR1 PRHDT and CDR2 FYEKMQ (reference sequence). Trimming removed 4 bases at V and 6 bases at J, with 7 bases between. This CDR3 spans 12 amino acids. CDR3 nucleotides: TGTGCCAGCAGCTCGACCTCCAATGAGCAGTTCTTC. Encoded protein: CASSSTSNEQFF.

The sample holds one count of this clone. The gene calls are TRBV9 and TRBJ2-3; D not resolved. In germline, CDR1 is SGDLS, CDR2 YYNGEE. The V and J ends lost 0 bases and 2 bases respectively, with 4 bases between them. CDR3 length: 13 amino acids. Written as DNA, the CDR3 is TGTGCCAGCAGCGTAGACCACACAGATACGCAGTATTTT. Protein: CASSVDHTDTQYF.

The V and J genes are TRBV5-1 and TRBJ2-5, with 9 positions matching TRBD1. The CDR3 spans 18 residues. Trimming removed 0 bases from V and 2 bases from J; junction bases left unmatched: 11. Germline CDR1 reads SGHRS; CDR2 reads YFSETQ. The DNA for the CDR3 is TGCGCCAGCAGCTTGGCCGTAGCCTGGACAGGGGCTCAAGAGACCCAGTACTTC. Encoded protein: CASSLAVAWTGAQETQYF.

This chain joins TRBV30 and TRBJ1-6; D is unresolved. The ends were cut back, 4 bases at V and 9 bases at J, with 13 bases in the middle. Germline V gene sequence: CDR1 GTSNPN, CDR2 SVGIG (reference sequence). The CDR3 runs 13 residues. DNA for the CDR3: TGTGCCTGGACGGGTCAGGACTTTTCACCCCTCCACTTT. This codes for CAWTGQDFSPLHF.

This clone was detected a few times. The chain carries TRBV19 and TRBJ2-6; no definite D call. CDR1 and CDR2 (germline): LNHDA, SQIVND (reference sequence). The CDR3 covers 14 residues. This CDR3 reads CAANAVAGANVLTF. The DNA for the CDR3 is TGTGCGGCGAACGCGGTGGCTGGGGCCAACGTCCTGACTTTC. The full variable domain, completed using reference TRBV19 and TRBJ2-6, is DGGITQSPKYLFRKEGQNVTLSCEQNLNHDAMYWYRQDPGQGLRLIYYSQIVNDFQKGDIAEGYSVSREKKESFPLTVTSAQKNPTAFYLCAANAVAGANVLTFGAGSRLTVL.

The chain uses TRBV7-2 and TRBJ1-2, with TRBD1 matching over 9 bases. CDR1 SGHTA and CDR2 FQGNSA come from the germline V gene. Trimming took 3 bases from V and 6 from J; bases not matched to a gene: 2. The CDR3 loop spans 13 amino acids. Here the CDR3 reads CASSFRQGDGYTF. The DNA of the CDR3 is TGTGCCAGCAGCTTCCGACAGGGGGATGGCTACACCTTC.

V gene TRBV5-4 combines with J gene TRBJ1-1; D is unresolved. CDR3 length equals 15 residues. V lost 3 bases to trimming and J lost 0 bases, with 12 bases between them. Germline lookup yields CDR1 SGHNT and CDR2 YYREEE (reference sequence). CDR3 protein: CASSSPSPMNTEAFF. In DNA, the CDR3 is TGTGCCAGCAGCTCCCCGAGCCCTATGAACACTGAAGCTTTCTTT.

The rearrangement links TRBV30 to TRBJ1-1; 8 bases fit TRBD1. V lost 5 bases, J lost 4 bases, and 6 bases stayed unmatched. The CDR3 covers 13 residues. Germline CDR1 is GTSNPN and CDR2 is SVGIG (reference sequence). CDR3 DNA sequence: TGTGCCTGGTCCACAGGGGGGGGCACTGAAGCTTTCTTT. Translation: CAWSTGGGTEAFF.

A note on this clone: Within the sample, other DNA sequences also encode this same CDR3. The gene calls are TRBV5-1 and TRBJ1-2, with TRBD1 identical over 11 bases. V shed 4 bases, J shed 4 bases, and the junction held 6 bases outside the gene matches. Germline CDR1 SGHRS, CDR2 YFSETQ. CDR3 length equals 15 residues. CDR3 sequence: CASSDGTGGLYGYTF. In DNA, the CDR3 is TGCGCCAGCAGCGACGGGACAGGGGGACTCTATGGCTACACCTTC. The full variable domain, with the rest looked up from reference TRBV5-1 and TRBJ1-2, is KAGVTQTPRYLIKTRGQQVTLSCSPISGHRSVSWYQQTPGQGLQFLFEYFSETQRNKGNFPGRFSGRQFSNSRSEMNVSTLELGDSALYLCASSDGTGGLYGYTFGSGTRLTVV.